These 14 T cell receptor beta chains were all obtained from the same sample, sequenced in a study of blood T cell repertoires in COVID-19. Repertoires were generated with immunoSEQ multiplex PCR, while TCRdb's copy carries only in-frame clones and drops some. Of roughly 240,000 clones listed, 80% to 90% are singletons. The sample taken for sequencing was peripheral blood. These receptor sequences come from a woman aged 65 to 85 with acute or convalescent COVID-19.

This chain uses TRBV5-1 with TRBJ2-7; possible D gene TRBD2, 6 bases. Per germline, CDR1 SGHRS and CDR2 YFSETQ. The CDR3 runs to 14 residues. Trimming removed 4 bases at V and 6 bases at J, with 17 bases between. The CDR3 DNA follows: TGCGCCAGCAGCCTCCCGGGGAGGTATGCCGAGCAGTACTTC. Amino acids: CASSLPGRYAEQYF.

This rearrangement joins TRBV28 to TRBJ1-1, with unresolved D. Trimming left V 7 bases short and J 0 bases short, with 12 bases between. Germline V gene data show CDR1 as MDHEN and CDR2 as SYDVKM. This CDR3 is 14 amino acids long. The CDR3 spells CASTKFFMNTEAFF. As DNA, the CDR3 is TGTGCCAGCACTAAATTCTTCATGAACACTGAAGCTTTCTTT.

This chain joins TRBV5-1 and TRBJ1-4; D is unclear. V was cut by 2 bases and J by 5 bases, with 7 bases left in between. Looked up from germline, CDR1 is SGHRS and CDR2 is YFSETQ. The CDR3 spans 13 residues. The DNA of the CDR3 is TGCGCCAGCAGCTTTGGCTCCAATGAAAAACTGTTTTTT. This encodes CASSFGSNEKLFF.

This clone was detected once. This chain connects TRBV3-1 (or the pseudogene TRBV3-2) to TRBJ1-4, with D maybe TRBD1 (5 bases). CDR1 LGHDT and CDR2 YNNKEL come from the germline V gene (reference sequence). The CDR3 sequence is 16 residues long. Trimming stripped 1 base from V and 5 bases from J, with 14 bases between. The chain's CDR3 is CASSQGGVWTNEKLFF. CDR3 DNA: TGTGCCAGCAGCCAAGGCGGGGTCTGGACAAATGAAAAACTGTTTTTT.

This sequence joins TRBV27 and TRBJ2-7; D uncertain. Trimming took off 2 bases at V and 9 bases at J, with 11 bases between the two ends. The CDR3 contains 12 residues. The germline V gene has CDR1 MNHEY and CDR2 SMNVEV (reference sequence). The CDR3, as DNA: TGTGCCAGCAGTTTAAACGGTGTCGCGCAGTACTTC. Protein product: CASSLNGVAQYF.

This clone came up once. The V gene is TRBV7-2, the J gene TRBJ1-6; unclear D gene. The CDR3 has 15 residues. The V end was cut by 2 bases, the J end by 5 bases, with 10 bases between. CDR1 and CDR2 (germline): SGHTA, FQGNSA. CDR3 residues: CASSLQVSDNSPLHF. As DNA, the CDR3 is TGTGCCAGCAGCTTACAAGTGTCGGATAATTCACCCCTCCACTTT.

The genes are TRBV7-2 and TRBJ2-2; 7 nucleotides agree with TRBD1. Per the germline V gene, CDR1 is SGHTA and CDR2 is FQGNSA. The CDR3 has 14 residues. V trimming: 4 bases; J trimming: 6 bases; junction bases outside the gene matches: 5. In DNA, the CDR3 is TGTGCCAGCAGCTCCACAGGGGTCGCCGGGGAGCTGTTTTTT. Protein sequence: CASSSTGVAGELFF.

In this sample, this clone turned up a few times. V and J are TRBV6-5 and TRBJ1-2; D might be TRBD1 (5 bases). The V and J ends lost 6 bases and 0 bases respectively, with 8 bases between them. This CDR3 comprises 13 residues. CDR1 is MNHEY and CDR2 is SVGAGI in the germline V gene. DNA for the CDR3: TGTGCCAGCAGACCCAGGGCTAACTATGGCTACACCTTC. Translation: CASRPRANYGYTF.

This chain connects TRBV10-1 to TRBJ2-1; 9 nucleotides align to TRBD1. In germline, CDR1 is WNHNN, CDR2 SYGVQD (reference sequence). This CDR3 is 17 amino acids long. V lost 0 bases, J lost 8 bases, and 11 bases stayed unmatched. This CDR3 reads CASSESLGQGVNYEQFF. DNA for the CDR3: TGCGCCAGCAGTGAGTCCTTGGGACAGGGAGTTAACTATGAGCAGTTCTTC.

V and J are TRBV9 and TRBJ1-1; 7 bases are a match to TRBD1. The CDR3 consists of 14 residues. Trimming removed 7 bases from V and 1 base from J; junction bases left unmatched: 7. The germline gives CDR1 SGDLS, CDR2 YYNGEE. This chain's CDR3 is CASCQGQSNTEAFF. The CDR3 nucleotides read TGTGCCAGCTGTCAGGGACAGTCGAACACTGAAGCTTTCTTT.

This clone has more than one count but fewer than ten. The CDR3: CAWSSPPAQYF. The DNA for the CDR3 is TGTGCCTGGAGTTCCCCACCGGCCCAGTACTTC. V is TRBV30 and J is TRBJ2-5; D unresolved. Germline V gene data show CDR1 as GTSNPN and CDR2 as SVGIG (reference sequence). V was clipped by 2 bases and J by 9 bases, with 10 bases between them. The CDR3 loop spans 11 amino acids.

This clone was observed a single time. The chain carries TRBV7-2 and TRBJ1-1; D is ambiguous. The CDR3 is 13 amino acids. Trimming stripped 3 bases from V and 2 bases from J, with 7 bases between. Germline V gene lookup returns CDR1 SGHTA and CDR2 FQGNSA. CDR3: CASSFSFNTEAFF. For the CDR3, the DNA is TGTGCCAGCAGCTTCAGTTTTAACACTGAAGCTTTCTTT.

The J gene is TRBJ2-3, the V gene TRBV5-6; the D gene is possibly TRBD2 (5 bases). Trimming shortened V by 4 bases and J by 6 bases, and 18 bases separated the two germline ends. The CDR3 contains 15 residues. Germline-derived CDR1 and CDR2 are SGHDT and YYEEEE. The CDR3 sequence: CASSGGLPNQDTQYF. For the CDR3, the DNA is TGTGCCAGCAGCGGCGGACTCCCCAATCAGGATACGCAGTATTTT. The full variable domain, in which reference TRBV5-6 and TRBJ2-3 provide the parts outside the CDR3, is DAGVTQSPTHLIKTRGQQVTLRCSPKSGHDTVSWYQQALGQGPQFIFQYYEEEERQRGNFPDRFSGHQFPNYSSELNVNALLLGDSALYLCASSGGLPNQDTQYFGPGTRLTVL.

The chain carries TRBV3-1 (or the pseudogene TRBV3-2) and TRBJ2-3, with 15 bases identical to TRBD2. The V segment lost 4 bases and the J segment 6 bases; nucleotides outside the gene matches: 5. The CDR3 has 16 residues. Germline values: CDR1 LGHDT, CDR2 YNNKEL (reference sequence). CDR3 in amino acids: CASSPGLAGGRDTQYF. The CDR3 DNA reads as TGTGCCAGCAGCCCGGGACTAGCGGGGGGAAGGGATACGCAGTATTTT.